This T cell receptor beta chain was sequenced in a study of Ad26.COV2.S vaccination and SARS-CoV-2 variants. Sequencing used immunoSEQ multiplex PCR; TCRdb keeps in-frame clones, though not all of them. The sample lists hundreds of thousands of clones, roughly 90% seen once, with approximately 12% in the top ten. CDR1 MNHEY and CDR2 SMNVEV come from the germline V gene (reference sequence). Trimming pared 0 bases from V and 6 bases from J, leaving 22 bases between. The CDR3 covers 18 residues. The treatment denotes: 19 received Ad26.COV2.S at low or high dose, single or two shots; about 5 received placebo; per-sample allocation not given. Sampling was performed 63 days after the first vaccine or placebo injection.

The gene calls are TRBV27 and TRBJ2-3; D might be TRBD2 (8 bases). Source: peripheral blood, taken in a trial of Ad26.COV2.S vaccine versus placebo. The TCR comes from a person aged 18-65 years who received the Ad26.COV2.S COVID-19 vaccine or a placebo. DNA of the CDR3: TGTGCCAGCAGTTTATCTCCGGGAGGGGGCGCTTTTTTGGATACGCAGTATTTT. Protein: CASSLSPGGGAFLDTQYF.